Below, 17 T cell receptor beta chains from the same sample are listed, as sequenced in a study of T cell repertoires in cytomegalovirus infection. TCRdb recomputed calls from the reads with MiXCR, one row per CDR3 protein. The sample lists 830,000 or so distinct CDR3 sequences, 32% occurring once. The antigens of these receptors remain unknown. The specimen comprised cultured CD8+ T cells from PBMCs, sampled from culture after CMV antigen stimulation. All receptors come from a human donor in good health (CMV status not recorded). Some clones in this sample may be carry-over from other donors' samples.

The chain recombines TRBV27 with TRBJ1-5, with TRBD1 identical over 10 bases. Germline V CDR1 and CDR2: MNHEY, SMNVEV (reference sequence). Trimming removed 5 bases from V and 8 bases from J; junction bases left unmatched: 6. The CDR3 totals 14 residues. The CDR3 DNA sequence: TGTGCCAGCAGTCACCGGGGACAGGGGAAGCCCCAGCATTTT. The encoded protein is CASSHRGQGKPQHF.

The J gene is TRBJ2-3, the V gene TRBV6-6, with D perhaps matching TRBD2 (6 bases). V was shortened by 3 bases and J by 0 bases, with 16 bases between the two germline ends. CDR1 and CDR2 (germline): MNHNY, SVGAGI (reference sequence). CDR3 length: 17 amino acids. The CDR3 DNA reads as TGTGCCAGCAGTTATCCGGGGGATTTCCCTAGCACAGATACGCAGTATTTT. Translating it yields CASSYPGDFPSTDTQYF.

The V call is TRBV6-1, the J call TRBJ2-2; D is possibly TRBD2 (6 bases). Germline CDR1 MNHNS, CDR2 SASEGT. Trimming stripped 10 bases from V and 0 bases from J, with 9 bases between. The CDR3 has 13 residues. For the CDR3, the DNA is TGTGCCATCGCGGGGACGAACACCGGGGAGCTGTTTTTT. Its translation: CAIAGTNTGELFF.

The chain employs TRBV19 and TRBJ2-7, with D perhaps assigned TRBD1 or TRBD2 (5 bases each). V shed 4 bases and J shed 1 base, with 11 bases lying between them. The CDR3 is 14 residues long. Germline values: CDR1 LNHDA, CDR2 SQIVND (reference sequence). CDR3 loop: CASSTSGGSYEQYV. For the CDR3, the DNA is TGTGCCAGTAGTACCAGTGGGGGATCCTACGAGCAGTACGTC.

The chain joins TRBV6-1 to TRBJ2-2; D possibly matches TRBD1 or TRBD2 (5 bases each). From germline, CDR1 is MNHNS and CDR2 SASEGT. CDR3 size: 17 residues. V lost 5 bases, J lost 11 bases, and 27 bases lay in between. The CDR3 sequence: CASSNSHPGDLGRELFF. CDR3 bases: TGTGCCAGCAGTAACTCACACCCCGGGGACCTAGGGCGCGAGCTGTTTTTT.

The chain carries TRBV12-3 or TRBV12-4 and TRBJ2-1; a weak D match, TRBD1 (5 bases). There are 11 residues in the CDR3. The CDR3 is CALGVDNEQFF. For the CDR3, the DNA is TGTGCGTTAGGGGTGGACAATGAGCAGTTCTTC.

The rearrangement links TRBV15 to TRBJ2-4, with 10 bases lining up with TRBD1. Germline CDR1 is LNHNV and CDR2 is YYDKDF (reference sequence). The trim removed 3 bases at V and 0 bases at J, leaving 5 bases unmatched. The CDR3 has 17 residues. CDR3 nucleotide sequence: TGTGCCACCAGCAGCATAGGGACAGGGGAAGCCAAAAACATTCAGTACTTC. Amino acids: CATSSIGTGEAKNIQYF.

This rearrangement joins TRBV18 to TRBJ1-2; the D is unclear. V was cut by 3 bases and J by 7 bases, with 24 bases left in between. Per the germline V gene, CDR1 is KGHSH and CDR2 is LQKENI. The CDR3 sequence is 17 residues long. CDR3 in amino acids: CASSPNGKATELGGYTF. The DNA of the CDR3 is TGTGCCAGCTCACCGAACGGGAAGGCAACTGAATTAGGTGGCTACACCTTC.

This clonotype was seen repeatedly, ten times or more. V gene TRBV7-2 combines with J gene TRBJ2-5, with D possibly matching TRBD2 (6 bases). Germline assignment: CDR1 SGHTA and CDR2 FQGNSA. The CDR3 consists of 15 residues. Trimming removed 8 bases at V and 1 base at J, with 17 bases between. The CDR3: CASRRDPGVQETQYF. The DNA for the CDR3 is TGTGCCAGCCGCCGAGACCCGGGGGTCCAAGAGACCCAGTACTTC.

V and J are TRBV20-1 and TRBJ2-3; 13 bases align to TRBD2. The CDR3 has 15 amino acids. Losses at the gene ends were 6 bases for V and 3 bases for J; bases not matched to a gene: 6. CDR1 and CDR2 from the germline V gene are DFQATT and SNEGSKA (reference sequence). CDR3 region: CSAKRLAGGTDTQYF. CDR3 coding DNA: TGCAGTGCAAAAAGACTAGCGGGGGGAACAGATACGCAGTATTTT.

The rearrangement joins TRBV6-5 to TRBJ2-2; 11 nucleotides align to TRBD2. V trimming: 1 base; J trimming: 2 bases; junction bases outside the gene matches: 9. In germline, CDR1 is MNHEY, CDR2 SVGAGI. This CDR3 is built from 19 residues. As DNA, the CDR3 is TGTGCCAGCAGTTACTACCCATTTAGCGGGGGGGGCAACACCGGGGAGCTGTTTTTT. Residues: CASSYYPFSGGGNTGELFF.

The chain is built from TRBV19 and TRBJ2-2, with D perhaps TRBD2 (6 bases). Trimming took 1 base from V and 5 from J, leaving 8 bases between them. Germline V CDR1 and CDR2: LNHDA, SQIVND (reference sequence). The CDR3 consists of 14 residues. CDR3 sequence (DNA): TGTGCCAGTAGTATAGCCGGAGGGACCGGGGAGCTGTTTTTT. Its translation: CASSIAGGTGELFF.

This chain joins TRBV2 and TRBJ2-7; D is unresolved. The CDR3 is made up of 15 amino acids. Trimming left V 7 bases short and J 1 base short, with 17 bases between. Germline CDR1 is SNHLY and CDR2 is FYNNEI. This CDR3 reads CASTERDTESYEQYF. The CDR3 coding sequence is TGTGCCAGCACTGAGCGAGACACAGAATCCTACGAGCAGTACTTC.

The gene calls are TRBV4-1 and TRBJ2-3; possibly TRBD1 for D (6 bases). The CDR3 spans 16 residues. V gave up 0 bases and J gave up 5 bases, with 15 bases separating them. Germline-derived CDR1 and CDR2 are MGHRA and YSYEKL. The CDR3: CASSQDSAGVGDTQYF. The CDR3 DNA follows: TGCGCCAGCAGCCAAGATTCTGCAGGGGTGGGAGATACGCAGTATTTT.

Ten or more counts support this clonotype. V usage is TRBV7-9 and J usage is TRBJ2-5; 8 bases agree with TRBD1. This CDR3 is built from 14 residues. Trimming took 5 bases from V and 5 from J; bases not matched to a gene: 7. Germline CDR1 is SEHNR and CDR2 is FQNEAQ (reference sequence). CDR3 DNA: TGTGCCAGCAGCCCCCCAGGGGGCACGGAGACCCAGTACTTC. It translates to CASSPPGGTETQYF.

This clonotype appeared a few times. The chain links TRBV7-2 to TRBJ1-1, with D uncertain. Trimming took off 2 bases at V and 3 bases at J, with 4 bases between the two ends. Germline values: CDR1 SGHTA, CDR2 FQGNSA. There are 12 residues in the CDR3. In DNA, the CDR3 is TGTGCCAGCAGCTTATCTCACACTGAAGCTTTCTTT. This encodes CASSLSHTEAFF. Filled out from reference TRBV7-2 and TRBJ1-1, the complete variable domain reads GAGVSQSPSNKVTEKGKDVELRCDPISGHTALYWYRQSLGQGLEFLIYFQGNSAPDKSGLPSDRFSAERTGGSVSTLTIQRTQQEDSAVYLCASSLSHTEAFFGQGTRLTVV.

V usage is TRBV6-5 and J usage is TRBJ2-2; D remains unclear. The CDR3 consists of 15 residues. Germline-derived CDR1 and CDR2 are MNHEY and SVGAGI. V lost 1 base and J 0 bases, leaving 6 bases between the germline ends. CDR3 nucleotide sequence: TGTGCCAGCAGTTACTTGGCGTCGAACACCGGGGAGCTGTTTTTT. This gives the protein CASSYLASNTGELFF.